Following are 26 T cell receptor beta chains from one sample sequenced in a study of blood T cell repertoires in COVID-19. Using immunoSEQ multiplex PCR, the repertoire was profiled, and TCRdb retains in-frame clones only, with some absent. Among approximately 170,000 clones listed, around nine tenths were seen once. The sequenced sample was peripheral blood. The source is a man aged 18 to 29 with active or convalescent COVID-19.

The chain recombines TRBV13 with TRBJ2-7; 9 nucleotides match TRBD2. The CDR3 extends over 17 amino acids. Unmatched junction bases numbered 12, after V lost 5 bases and J lost 1 base. Germline CDR1 is PRHDT and CDR2 is FYEKMQ (reference sequence). Written as DNA, the CDR3 is TGTGCCAGCAGCAGAGGACCGGCTAGCGGGATTTCCTACGAGCAGTACTTC. It yields the protein CASSRGPASGISYEQYF. Based on the CDR3 plus reference TRBV13 and TRBJ2-7, the full variable domain is AAGVIQSPRHLIKEKRETATLKCYPIPRHDTVYWYQQGPGQDPQFLISFYEKMQSDKGSIPDRFSAQQFSDYHSELNMSSLELGDSALYFCASSRGPASGISYEQYFGPGTRLTVT.

The DNA of the CDR3 is TGTGCCAGTAGGTTTAGCGGGAGTCTGGACACCGGGGAGCTGTTTTTT. This translates into CASRFSGSLDTGELFF. This rearrangement joins TRBV19 to TRBJ2-2, with 9 bases matching TRBD2. The trim removed 6 bases at V and 3 bases at J, leaving 8 bases unmatched. Germline V CDR1 and CDR2: LNHDA, SQIVND (reference sequence). The CDR3 totals 16 residues. Using reference TRBV19 and TRBJ2-2 for the parts outside the CDR3, the full variable domain is DGGITQSPKYLFRKEGQNVTLSCEQNLNHDAMYWYRQDPGQGLRLIYYSQIVNDFQKGDIAEGYSVSREKKESFPLTVTSAQKNPTAFYLCASRFSGSLDTGELFFGEGSRLTVL.

The V gene is TRBV5-1, the J gene TRBJ1-2; 7 bases fit TRBD1. The V gene end was trimmed by 3 bases and the J gene end by 1 base; junction bases not matched to a gene: 6. Germline-derived CDR1 and CDR2 are SGHRS and YFSETQ. The CDR3 loop spans 15 amino acids. The CDR3 sequence is CASSSRTGVNYGYTF. The CDR3 DNA reads TGCGCCAGCAGCTCCAGGACAGGAGTTAACTATGGCTACACCTTC.

Only one count was recorded for this clone. V is TRBV4-3 and J is TRBJ1-5, with D hard to call. The CDR3 runs to 13 residues. Germline values: CDR1 LGHNA, CDR2 YSLEER. Trimming took off 0 bases at V and 6 bases at J, with 6 bases between the two ends. Here the CDR3 DNA reads TGCGCCAGCAGCCAAGATCTCGTTCAGCCCCAGCATTTT. Encoded protein: CASSQDLVQPQHF.

J is TRBJ2-2 and V is TRBV19, with 8 bases lining up with TRBD1. There are 14 residues in the CDR3. V shed 10 bases, J shed 3 bases, and the junction held 7 bases outside the gene matches. Germline V CDR1 and CDR2: LNHDA, SQIVND (reference sequence). CDR3 loop: CATWTGRDTGELFF. CDR3 bases: TGTGCCACTTGGACAGGGCGTGACACCGGGGAGCTGTTTTTT.

V and J are TRBV11-3 and TRBJ1-1; D call uncertain. CDR1 is SGHNT, CDR2 YENEEA, per germline. V was trimmed by 3 bases and J by 3 bases, leaving 5 bases between them. CDR3 size: 12 residues. This CDR3 reads CASSLRDTEAFF. In nucleotides, the CDR3 is TGTGCCAGCAGCTTGAGGGACACTGAAGCTTTCTTT.

The chain combines TRBV6-2 or TRBV6-3 with TRBJ2-1, with 10 bases that match TRBD2. V lost 1 base and J lost 4; bases outside the gene matches: 4. The CDR3 runs 16 residues. Germline loops: CDR1 MNHEY, CDR2 SVGEGT. The CDR3 nucleotides read TGTGCCAGCAGTTACTTCGGGACTAGCGTGTACAATGAGCAGTTCTTC. Encoded protein: CASSYFGTSVYNEQFF.

CDR3 bases: TGTGCCAGCAGTTTGTCGCTAGACTTTCACGAGCAGTACTTC. Protein sequence: CASSLSLDFHEQYF. The chain has TRBV27 and TRBJ2-7, with D hard to call. This CDR3 region has 14 residues. Trimming pared 3 bases from V and 5 bases from J, leaving 14 bases between. Germline values: CDR1 MNHEY, CDR2 SMNVEV (reference sequence).

The V and J genes are TRBV27 and TRBJ2-1; 7 nucleotides align to TRBD2. After removal of 6 bases from V and 7 bases from J, the junction contained 15 bases not matched to a gene. This CDR3 has 16 residues. Germline CDR1 reads MNHEY; CDR2 reads SMNVEV (reference sequence). For the CDR3, the DNA is TGTGCCAGCAGCGGGCCCTGGCGGGAGAGTGGGAATGAGCAGTTCTTC. Translating gives CASSGPWRESGNEQFF.

This clone has a single count. This chain connects TRBV7-6 to TRBJ2-3; 7 nucleotides line up with TRBD2. Germline V gives CDR1 SGHVS, CDR2 FNYEAQ. J lost 4 bases, V lost 2 bases, and 9 bases had no gene match. The CDR3 totals 16 residues. The CDR3 protein is CASSLPAGVVADTQYF. The CDR3 coding sequence is TGTGCCAGCAGCTTACCGGCGGGGGTGGTGGCAGATACGCAGTATTTT.

The chain is built from TRBV2 and TRBJ2-2, with 8 bases that match TRBD1. Germline V gene data show CDR1 as SNHLY and CDR2 as FYNNEI. The CDR3 has 14 amino acids. Unmatched junction bases numbered 9, after V lost 10 bases and J lost 5 bases. CDR3 coding DNA: TGTGCCACCCGGACAGGGATTTGGACCGGGGAGCTGTTTTTT. It codes for CATRTGIWTGELFF. Looking up the rest from reference TRBV2 and TRBJ2-2 gives the full variable domain: EPEVTQTPSHQVTQMGQEVILRCVPISNHLYFYWYRQILGQKVEFLVSFYNNEISEKSEIFDDQFSVERPDGSNFTLKIRSTKLEDSAMYFCATRTGIWTGELFFGEGSRLTVL.

The rearrangement links TRBV19 to TRBJ2-1, with 10 bases that match TRBD2. Germline V gene sequence: CDR1 LNHDA, CDR2 SQIVND (reference sequence). CDR3 length equals 14 residues. J gave up 8 bases and V 4 bases, and 5 bases lay outside the gene matches. The DNA for the CDR3 is TGTGCCAGTAGTAAGGTAGCGGGAGGCTATGAGCAGTTCTTC. This encodes CASSKVAGGYEQFF.

The chain uses TRBV2 and TRBJ1-6; TRBD1 matches at 9 bases. Germline V gene sequence: CDR1 SNHLY, CDR2 FYNNEI. This CDR3 comprises 14 residues. V lost 6 bases to trimming and J lost 10 bases; unmatched junction nucleotides: 7. Written as DNA, the CDR3 is TGTGCCAGCAGCCCGGACAGGGGAGGATCACCCCTCCACTTT. It yields the protein CASSPDRGGSPLHF.

The V call is TRBV9, the J call TRBJ2-5, with TRBD2 matching 10 bases. The germline V gene encodes CDR1 SGDLS and CDR2 YYNGEE. V gave up 0 bases and J gave up 7 bases; unmatched junction bases: 9. The CDR3 consists of 16 residues. The CDR3 region is CASSVEPAGGPSTQYF. In DNA form, the CDR3 reads TGTGCCAGCAGCGTAGAACCAGCGGGAGGGCCCTCGACCCAGTACTTC.

The chain employs TRBV18 and TRBJ1-2; unclear D gene. Looked up from germline, CDR1 is KGHSH and CDR2 is LQKENI. V was trimmed by 0 bases and J by 6 bases, leaving 14 bases between them. This CDR3 comprises 15 residues. The CDR3 loop is CASSPPGQAADGYTF. CDR3 DNA sequence: TGTGCCAGCTCACCACCGGGCCAGGCAGCGGATGGCTACACCTTC.

This clone has just one count. The chain joins TRBV3-1 (or the pseudogene TRBV3-2) to TRBJ2-7; perhaps TRBD2 as D (6 bases). V dropped 0 bases and J dropped 0 bases, with 18 bases sitting between them. This CDR3 has 18 residues. Germline V lookup: CDR1 LGHDT, CDR2 YNNKEL (reference sequence). The CDR3 reads CASSQDPFMAGSSYEQYF. CDR3 coding DNA: TGTGCCAGCAGCCAAGATCCTTTTATGGCGGGGAGCTCCTACGAGCAGTACTTC.

The J gene is TRBJ1-4, the V gene TRBV29-1; 7 bases agree with TRBD1. The CDR3 extends over 12 amino acids. Germline V gene lookup returns CDR1 SQVTM and CDR2 ANQGSEA. With V trimmed by 2 bases and J by 9 bases, 3 bases remained unmatched. The CDR3 reads CSVETQGKKLFF. For the CDR3, the DNA is TGCAGCGTTGAAACACAGGGGAAAAAACTGTTTTTT.

This clone was seen only a few times. The J gene is TRBJ1-6, the V gene TRBV9, with D perhaps TRBD1 (5 bases). This CDR3 has 13 residues. Trimming took off 4 bases at V and 11 bases at J, with 13 bases between the two ends. The germline CDR1 and CDR2 sequences are SGDLS and YYNGEE. CDR3 coding DNA: TGTGCCAGCAGCAAGGTCGCGGGGGCACCCCTCCACTTT. This codes for CASSKVAGAPLHF. The entire variable domain, with the rest obtained from reference TRBV9 and TRBJ1-6, is as follows: DSGVTQTPKHLITATGQRVTLRCSPRSGDLSVYWYQQSLDQGLQFLIQYYNGEERAKGNILERFSAQQFPDLHSELNLSSLELGDSALYFCASSKVAGAPLHFGNGTRLTVT.

V gene TRBV9 combines with J gene TRBJ2-3; possibly TRBD2 for D (7 bases). CDR3 length equals 16 residues. The V end lost 0 bases, the J end lost 3 bases, and 14 bases lay between the germline ends. Germline CDR1 SGDLS, CDR2 YYNGEE. CDR3 sequence: CASSVEGGGLTDTQYF. CDR3 nucleotide sequence: TGTGCCAGCAGCGTAGAAGGGGGAGGGCTTACAGATACGCAGTATTTT.

This clone is a singleton in its sample. The rearrangement joins TRBV18 to TRBJ2-1; 11 bases are a match to TRBD1. With V trimmed by 4 bases and J by 9 bases, 11 bases remained unmatched. CDR3 length equals 16 residues. The germline CDR1 and CDR2 sequences are KGHSH and LQKENI. For the CDR3, the DNA is TGTGCCAGCTCACTCAGACAGGACAGGGGGCGAGGTGAGCAGTTCTTC. It is translated as CASSLRQDRGRGEQFF.

This chain uses TRBV9 with TRBJ2-1; 10 bases agree with TRBD1. The CDR3 loop spans 16 amino acids. V was pared by 4 bases and J by 8 bases, with 12 bases of the junction left unmatched. Looked up from germline, CDR1 is SGDLS and CDR2 is YYNGEE. The CDR3 DNA follows: TGTGCCAGCAGCTCATCCGGGACAGGGGTATGGGATGAGCAGTTCTTC. Its protein is CASSSSGTGVWDEQFF.

This rearrangement joins TRBV5-4 to TRBJ1-2; D might be TRBD1 (6 bases). The germline gives CDR1 SGHNT, CDR2 YYREEE (reference sequence). The CDR3 totals 16 residues. V was clipped by 4 bases and J by 4 bases, with 20 bases between them. CDR3 sequence: CASSAKDSWYGYGYTF. The CDR3 coding sequence is TGTGCCAGCAGCGCGAAGGACAGCTGGTACGGCTATGGCTACACCTTC.

This chain joins TRBV4-2 and TRBJ2-3; 9 bases match TRBD1. After removal of 1 base from V and 5 bases from J, the junction contained 7 bases not matched to a gene. The length of the CDR3 is 16 residues. The germline V gene encodes CDR1 LGHNA and CDR2 YNFKEQ. The CDR3 DNA reads as TGTGCCAGCAGCCAAGCGAGTACAGGGGGCGAAGATACGCAGTATTTT. It encodes CASSQASTGGEDTQYF.

This sequence joins TRBV15 and TRBJ1-4, with a possible D match to TRBD1 (5 bases). Per germline, CDR1 LNHNV and CDR2 YYDKDF (reference sequence). The V and J ends lost 6 bases and 8 bases respectively, with 16 bases between them. This CDR3 is built from 14 residues. The CDR3 loop reads CATSLQGLEEKLFF. In DNA, the CDR3 is TGTGCCACCAGTCTGCAGGGTCTGGAAGAAAAACTGTTTTTT. The whole variable domain, filled in from reference TRBV15 and TRBJ1-4, reads DAMVIQNPRYQVTQFGKPVTLSCSQTLNHNVMYWYQQKSSQAPKLLFHYYDKDFNNEADTPDNFQSRRPNTSFCFLDIRSPGLGDTAMYLCATSLQGLEEKLFFGSGTQLSVL.

This clone was recorded once. This sequence joins TRBV7-7 and TRBJ1-1; D is possibly TRBD1 (6 bases). Germline assignment: CDR1 SSHAT and CDR2 FNYEAQ (reference sequence). The CDR3 runs to 10 residues. The CDR3 DNA sequence: TGTGCGCACTTGAGGGGGGAAGCTTTCTTT. It codes for CAHLRGEAFF.

The CDR3 DNA sequence: TGTGCCAGCAGTTTCCTCACCACTAGCGGAAACTACTACGAGCAGTACTTC. Amino acid sequence: CASSFLTTSGNYYEQYF. V is TRBV6-2 or TRBV6-3 and J is TRBJ2-7; TRBD2 agrees at 8 bases. V shed 4 bases and J 3 bases; nucleotides not matched to a gene: 14. The CDR3 sequence is 17 residues long. Germline loops: CDR1 MNHEY, CDR2 SVGEGT.